This T cell receptor (beta chain) was captured in a study of T cell responses to AZD1222 COVID-19 vaccine. V was clipped by 4 bases and J by 0 bases; unmatched bases: 3. The CDR3 has 14 amino acids. CDR1 and CDR2 from the germline V gene are SGDLS and YYNGEE. With respect to this clone: Its antigen is unidentified.

Study findings and constraints: The study reported that nearly half of spike-specific TCRs target unmutated variant regions. The number of AZD1222 recipients seropositive at baseline was only five or six. Compared with day 0, the breadth and depth of the Spike-specific TCR repertoire rose significantly after two doses of AZD1222.

The assay was immunoSEQ multiplex PCR, and TCRdb's table has in-frame clones only and misses some. Of about 60,000 clones listed, roughly 85% are singletons. The receptor's source is an adult in good health. The source material was peripheral blood, sampled on day 0 of AZD1222 vaccination. This chain links TRBV9 with TRBJ2-5; the match to TRBD2 covers 7 bases. The CDR3 DNA reads as TGTGCCAGCAGCCCTGGGGGGGACCAAGAGACCCAGTACTTC. Amino acids: CASSPGGDQETQYF.